This TCR beta chain was found in a study of patients and donors after allogeneic stem cell transplantation. One entry per CDR3 protein results from TCRdb running MiXCR on the RT-PCR reads. The table records roughly 190,000 distinct CDR3 sequences, 40% to 45% of them present only once. The germline V gene has CDR1 SGHTA and CDR2 FQGNSA. The CDR3 is 13 amino acids. Trimming stripped 5 bases from V and 9 bases from J, with 16 bases between. The receptor was derived from a human donor who was either an allogeneic HSCT recipient or a stem cell or donor lymphocyte infusion donor (not recorded which). It is not recorded whose cells these are; they may come from a transplant donor. The V and J genes are TRBV7-2 and TRBJ1-1; D is undetermined. The sequenced sample was blood, either unsorted or a sorted T cell fraction (not recorded which). The CDR3 region is CASSHLDGRKAFF. CDR3 sequence (DNA): TGTGCCAGCAGCCACTTGGACGGCCGCAAAGCTTTCTTT.